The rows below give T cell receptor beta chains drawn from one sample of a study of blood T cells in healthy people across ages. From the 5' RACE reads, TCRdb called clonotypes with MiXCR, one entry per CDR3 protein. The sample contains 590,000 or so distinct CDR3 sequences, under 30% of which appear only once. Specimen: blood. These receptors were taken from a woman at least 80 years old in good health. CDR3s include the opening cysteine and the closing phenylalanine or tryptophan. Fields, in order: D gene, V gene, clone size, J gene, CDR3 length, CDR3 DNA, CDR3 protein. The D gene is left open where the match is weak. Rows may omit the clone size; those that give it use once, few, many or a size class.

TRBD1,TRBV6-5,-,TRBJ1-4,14,TGTGCCAGCAAGGGGGCAGGGGTTAATGAAAAACTGTTTTTT,CASKGAGVNEKLFF
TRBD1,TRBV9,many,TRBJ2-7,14,TGTGCCAGCAGCGTGGGGACAGGGACCTCCGAGCAGTACTTC,CASSVGTGTSEQYF
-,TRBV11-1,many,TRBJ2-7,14,TGTGCCAGCAGCTTATCTAGGGGGGCAAGGGAGCAGTACTTC,CASSLSRGAREQYF
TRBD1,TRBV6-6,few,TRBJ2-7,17,TGTGCCAGCAGTTACACGGGACAGGGATCTACCTACAATGAGCAGTACTTC,CASSYTGQGSTYNEQYF
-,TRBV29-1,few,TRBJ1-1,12,TGCAGCGCACAAGGTGGCGCTGGGGAAGCTTTCTTT,CSAQGGAGEAFF
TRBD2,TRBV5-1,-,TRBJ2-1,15,TGCGCCAGCAGCTTGCAAAGCGGGGGTATCAATGAGCAGTTCTTC,CASSLQSGGINEQFF
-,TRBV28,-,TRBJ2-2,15,TGTGCCAGCAGTTTAAAAGGGACGGCCACCGGGGAGCTGTTTTTT,CASSLKGTATGELFF
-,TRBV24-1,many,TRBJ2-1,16,TGTGCCACCAGTGATTTGGACGGGGGAGCAAAAAATGAGCAGTTCTTC,CATSDLDGGAKNEQFF
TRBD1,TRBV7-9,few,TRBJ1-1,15,TGTGCCAGCAGCCTTACAGGGGGCGCGGGCACTGAAGCTTTCTTT,CASSLTGGAGTEAFF
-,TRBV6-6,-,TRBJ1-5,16,TGTGCCAGCAGTGCTTACCGGGACCCAAGCAATCAGCCCCAGCATTTT,CASSAYRDPSNQPQHF
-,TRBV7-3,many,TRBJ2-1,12,TGTGCCAGCAGCTTAAATGGTTACGAGCAGTTCTTC,CASSLNGYEQFF
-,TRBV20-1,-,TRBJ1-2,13,TGCAGTGCTAGAGAAGGGACTGCCGATGACTACACCTTC,CSAREGTADDYTF
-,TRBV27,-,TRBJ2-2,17,TGTGCCGGCAGTTTATCGGCGGGGGCGCTTCCCACCGGGGAGCTGTTTTTT,CAGSLSAGALPTGELFF
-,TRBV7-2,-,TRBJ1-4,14,TGTGCCAGCAGCTCCGTGGGCTCTAATGAAAAACTGTTTTTT,CASSSVGSNEKLFF
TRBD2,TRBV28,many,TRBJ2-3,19,TGTGCCAGCCCCCCCGGGGCACTAGCGGGGGGGCGGTGGACAGATACGCAGTATTTT,CASPPGALAGGRWTDTQYF
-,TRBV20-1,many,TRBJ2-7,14,TGCAGTGCTAGGGGTTCTGGGGGTCGCTACGAGCAGTACTTC,CSARGSGGRYEQYF
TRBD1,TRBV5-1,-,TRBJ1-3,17,TGCGCCAGCAGCCCGGGGCCTGCAGGGGGCTTTGGAAACACCATATATTTT,CASSPGPAGGFGNTIYF
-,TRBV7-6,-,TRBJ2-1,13,TGTGCCAGCAGCATCCGGGTTGACGGTGAGCAGTTCTTC,CASSIRVDGEQFF
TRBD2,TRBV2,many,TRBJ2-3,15,TGTGCCAGCAGTGAAGGGACTAGGTTCACAGATACGCAGTATTTT,CASSEGTRFTDTQYF
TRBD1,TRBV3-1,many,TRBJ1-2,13,TGTGCCAGCAGACGACAGGGGTCCTATGGCTACACCTTC,CASRRQGSYGYTF
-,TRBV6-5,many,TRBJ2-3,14,TGTGCCAGCAGGGGCGGGTTCAGCACAGATACGCAGTATTTT,CASRGGFSTDTQYF
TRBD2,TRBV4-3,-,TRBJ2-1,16,TGCGCCAGCAGCCAAGATTGGCTAGCGGGAGGGCCAGAGCAGTTCTTC,CASSQDWLAGGPEQFF
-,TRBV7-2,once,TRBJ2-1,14,TGTGCCAGCAGCCCGGGTGGGGGGAGTGATGAGCAGTTCTTC,CASSPGGGSDEQFF
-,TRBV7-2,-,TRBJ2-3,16,TGTGCCAGCAGCCCCCGCCCACGGGCTAGCACAGATACGCAGTATTTT,CASSPRPRASTDTQYF
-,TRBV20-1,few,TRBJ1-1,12,TGCAGTTCATCCCGCCCGGGACGGGAAGCTTTCTTT,CSSSRPGREAFF
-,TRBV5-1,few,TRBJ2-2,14,TGCGCCAGCAGCACGGGGATAAACACCGGGGAGCTGTTTTTT,CASSTGINTGELFF
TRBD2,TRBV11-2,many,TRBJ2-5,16,TGTGCCAGCAGCTTATACGCGGGGGGGGGCCAAGAGACCCAGTACTTC,CASSLYAGGGQETQYF
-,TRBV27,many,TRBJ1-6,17,TGTGCCAGCAGCCGGGACACACCGAGCTCCTATAATTCACCCCTCCACTTT,CASSRDTPSSYNSPLHF
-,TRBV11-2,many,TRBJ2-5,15,TGTGCCAGCAGCTTAGGCAGGGGATTCGGCGAGACCCAGTACTTC,CASSLGRGFGETQYF
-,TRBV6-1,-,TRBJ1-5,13,TGTGCCTGCAGTGACCGAGGTCATCAGCCCCAGCATTTT,CACSDRGHQPQHF
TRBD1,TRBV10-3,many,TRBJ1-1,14,TGTGCCATCAGTGGAGGACAGGGAATAACTGAAGCTTTCTTT,CAISGGQGITEAFF
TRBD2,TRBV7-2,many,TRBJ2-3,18,TGTGCCAGCACTCAAGGGGGCCTAGCGGGGGGCAGCACAGATACGCAGTATTTT,CASTQGGLAGGSTDTQYF
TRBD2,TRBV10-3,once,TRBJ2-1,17,TGTGCCATCAGTGAGTTGGCTAGCGGGGCCCCTAGGAGTGAGCAGTTCTTC,CAISELASGAPRSEQFF
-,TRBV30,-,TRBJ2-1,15,TGTGCCTGGAGACAGGATAACGGTCCCTACAATGAGCAGTTCTTC,CAWRQDNGPYNEQFF
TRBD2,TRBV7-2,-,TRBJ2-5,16,TGTGCCAGCAGCTTGACTAGCGGGGGGTGGGGGGAGACCCAGTACTTC,CASSLTSGGWGETQYF
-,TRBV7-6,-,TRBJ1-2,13,TGTGCCAGCAGCCCCGGGGGGGGGCTGGGCTACACCTTC,CASSPGGGLGYTF
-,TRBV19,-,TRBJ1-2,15,TGTGCCAGTAGTATTGTATCCGGGCTTAACTATGGCTACACCTTC,CASSIVSGLNYGYTF
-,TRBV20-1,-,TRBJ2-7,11,TGCAGTGCGGAGACCCGAGACGAGCAGTACTTC,CSAETRDEQYF
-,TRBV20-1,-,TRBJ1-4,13,TGCAGTGCTCGCCCCCCCGCGGTTGAAAAACTGTTTTTT,CSARPPAVEKLFF
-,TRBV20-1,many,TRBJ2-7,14,TGCAGTGCTAGTCCGGCAGGGCGCTCCTACGAGCAGTACTTC,CSASPAGRSYEQYF
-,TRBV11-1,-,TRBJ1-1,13,TGTGCCAGCAGCCACAATGTGAACACTGAAGCTTTCTTT,CASSHNVNTEAFF
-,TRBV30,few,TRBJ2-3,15,TGTGCCTGCACGGGTCGGGGGGCCCGCACAGATACGCAGTATTTT,CACTGRGARTDTQYF
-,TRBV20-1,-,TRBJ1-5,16,TGCAGTGCTCCCAGTCGACAGGCGGGTAGCAATCAGCCCCAGCATTTT,CSAPSRQAGSNQPQHF
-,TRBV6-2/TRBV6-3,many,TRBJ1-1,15,TGTGCCAGCAGCCCCCGCGGCAGGGGGAACACTGAAGCTTTCTTT,CASSPRGRGNTEAFF
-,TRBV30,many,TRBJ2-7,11,TGTGCCTGGAGTGGGGGGTACGAGCAGTACTTC,CAWSGGYEQYF
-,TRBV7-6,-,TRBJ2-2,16,TGTGCCAGCAGCTTAGACGGGATGTCGGACACCGGGGAGCTGTTTTTT,CASSLDGMSDTGELFF
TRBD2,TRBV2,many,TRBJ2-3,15,TGTGCCAGCAGTGAGCTAGCGGCAAACACAGATACGCAGTATTTT,CASSELAANTDTQYF
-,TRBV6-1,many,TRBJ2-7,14,TGTGCCAGCAGTGTGTCTTTCAGGGCTTACGAGCAGTACTTC,CASSVSFRAYEQYF
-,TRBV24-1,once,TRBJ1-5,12,TGTGCCACCAGTGATAGTGGACAGCCCCAGCATTTT,CATSDSGQPQHF
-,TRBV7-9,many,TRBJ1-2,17,TGTGCCAGCAGTTCCTATCATCAAGGGGGGGCTAACTATGGCTACACCTTC,CASSSYHQGGANYGYTF
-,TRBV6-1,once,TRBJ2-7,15,TGTGCCAGCAGTGAAGGGGACAAAGAGGCTGCCGAGCAGTACTTC,CASSEGDKEAAEQYF
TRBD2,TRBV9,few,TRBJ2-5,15,TGTGCCAGCAGTGCGACTAGCGGGGGGCAAGAGACCCAGTACTTC,CASSATSGGQETQYF
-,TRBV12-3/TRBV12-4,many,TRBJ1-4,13,TGTGCCAGCAGTTTAAATCGGGGTGAAAAACTGTTTTTT,CASSLNRGEKLFF
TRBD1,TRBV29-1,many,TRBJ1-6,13,TGCAGCGGCCGACAGGGGTCTGATTCACCCCTCCACTTT,CSGRQGSDSPLHF
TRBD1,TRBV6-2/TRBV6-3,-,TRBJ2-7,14,TGTGCCAGCAGTCTAACAGGGGAACAGCGCGAGCAGTACTTC,CASSLTGEQREQYF
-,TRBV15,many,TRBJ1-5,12,TGTGCCACCAGCAGTAACAACAAGCCCCAGCATTTT,CATSSNNKPQHF
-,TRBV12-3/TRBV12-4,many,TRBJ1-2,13,TGTGCCAGCAGCGGCGGGCTGGTCTATGGCTACACCTTC,CASSGGLVYGYTF